This paragraph covers one T cell receptor (beta chain) sequence. Its target is not known. The data were taken from a study of CD4 T cells in relation to SARS-CoV-2 and coronaviruses. In the study overall: The HLA restriction of the shared crossreactive spike epitopes was mapped.

Before the COVID-19 pandemic, during about 2011-2019, CD4+ T cells were taken from unexposed donors. Cryopreserved PBMCs were CD4-enriched, then split into naive and memory cells. Study-wide findings and caveats: Pre-pandemic and post-infection samples never came from the same donor.

CDR1 and CDR2 (germline): MNHEY, SVGAGI. This CDR3 contains 14 residues. V was pared by 6 bases and J by 7 bases, with 8 bases of the junction left unmatched. Libraries were prepared by immunoSEQ multiplex PCR; TCRdb keeps only in-frame clonotypes and omits some of them. The sample lists about 68,000 clones, approximately 93% occurring once. The clonotype originates from a human donor in good health. The sample comprised naive CD4+ T cells from PBMCs. Subset indicated: naive CD4+ T cells isolated by negative enrichment. The chain couples TRBV6-5 to TRBJ1-4, with 7 bases fitting TRBD1. The CDR3 DNA sequence: TGTGCCAGCAGGGAGGCGGGGACAGCTGAAAAACTGTTTTTT. Translating gives CASREAGTAEKLFF.